This T cell receptor (beta chain) stems from a study of blood T cell repertoires in COVID-19. Overall study: The United States, Italy and Spain provided the acute and convalescent COVID-19 samples. T cells, B-cell-depleted T cells, or PBMCs supplied cDNA or gDNA.

Original data processing: By means of reference gene primer amplification, nucleated cell counts were estimated. This table comes from immunoSEQ multiplex PCR, and its TCRdb copy is limited to in-frame clones, with some not included. For V, J and clone size, that table is used; D and trimming come from the DNA. Among more than 85,000 clones listed, 75% to 85% were seen once. The sequence derives from a man aged 55-75 years with acute or convalescent COVID-19. The sample was peripheral blood.

CDR3 sequence reads: CASSPGTSGSQETQYF. Written as DNA, the CDR3 is TGTGCCAGCTCACCCGGGACTAGCGGGAGTCAAGAGACCCAGTACTTC. This chain joins TRBV18 and TRBJ2-5; 14 bases agree with TRBD2. V shed 3 bases, J shed 2 bases, and the junction held 2 bases outside the gene matches. The CDR3 extends over 16 amino acids. In germline, CDR1 is KGHSH, CDR2 LQKENI.